This TCR beta chain was sequenced in a study of post-analysis software for immune sequencing data. TCR beta cDNA libraries had unique molecular identifiers. MiXCR, run by TCRdb on the PCR reads, gives a single entry per CDR3 protein. This sample carries approximately 730,000 distinct CDR3 sequences, about 45% of them seen once, and the ten largest clones take roughly 4.9%. The source of this sequence is a girl between 10 and 17 years old with multiple sclerosis. Sample: blood.

The CDR3 nucleotides read TGTGCCAGCAGCCCCACTAGCCGGGGGGGTCAAGAGACCCAGTACTTC. It yields the protein CASSPTSRGGQETQYF. The V and J genes are TRBV4-2 and TRBJ2-5, with 8 bases fitting TRBD2. V was pared by 4 bases and J by 2 bases, with 9 bases of the junction left unmatched. The germline gives CDR1 LGHNA, CDR2 YNFKEQ. This CDR3 is built from 16 residues.